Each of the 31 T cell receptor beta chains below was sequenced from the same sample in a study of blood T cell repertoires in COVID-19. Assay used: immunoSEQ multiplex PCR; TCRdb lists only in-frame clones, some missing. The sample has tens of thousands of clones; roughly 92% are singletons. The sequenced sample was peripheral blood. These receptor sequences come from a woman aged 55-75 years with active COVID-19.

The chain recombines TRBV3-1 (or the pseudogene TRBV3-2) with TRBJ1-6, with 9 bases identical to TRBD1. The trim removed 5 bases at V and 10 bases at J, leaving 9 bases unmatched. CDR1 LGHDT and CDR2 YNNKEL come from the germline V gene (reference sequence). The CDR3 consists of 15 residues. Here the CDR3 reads CASSITTGGESPLHF. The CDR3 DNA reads TGTGCCAGCAGCATAACGACAGGGGGGGAATCACCCCTCCACTTT.

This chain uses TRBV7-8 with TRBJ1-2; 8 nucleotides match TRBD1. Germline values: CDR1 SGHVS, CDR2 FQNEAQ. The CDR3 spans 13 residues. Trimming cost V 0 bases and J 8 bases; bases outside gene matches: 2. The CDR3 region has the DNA TGTGCCAGCAGCTTAGCCGACAGGGGAGGCTACACCTTC. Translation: CASSLADRGGYTF.

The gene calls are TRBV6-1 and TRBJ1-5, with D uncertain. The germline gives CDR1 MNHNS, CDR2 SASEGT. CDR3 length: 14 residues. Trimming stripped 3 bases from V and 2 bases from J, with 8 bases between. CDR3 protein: CASSDRRGNQPQHF. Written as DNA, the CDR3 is TGTGCCAGCAGTGACCGGAGGGGCAATCAGCCCCAGCATTTT.

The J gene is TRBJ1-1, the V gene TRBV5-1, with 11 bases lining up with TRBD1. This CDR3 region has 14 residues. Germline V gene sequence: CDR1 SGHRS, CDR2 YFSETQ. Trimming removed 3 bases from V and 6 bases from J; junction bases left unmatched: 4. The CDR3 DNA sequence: TGCGCCAGCAGCTCAGGACAGGGGGCCGCTGAAGCTTTCTTT. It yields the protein CASSSGQGAAEAFF.

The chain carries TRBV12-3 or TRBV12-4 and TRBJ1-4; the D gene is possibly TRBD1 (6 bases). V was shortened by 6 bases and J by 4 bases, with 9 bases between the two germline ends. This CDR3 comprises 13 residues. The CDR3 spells CASRDSLNEKLFF. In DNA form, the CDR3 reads TGTGCCAGCAGGGACAGCCTTAATGAAAAACTGTTTTTT.

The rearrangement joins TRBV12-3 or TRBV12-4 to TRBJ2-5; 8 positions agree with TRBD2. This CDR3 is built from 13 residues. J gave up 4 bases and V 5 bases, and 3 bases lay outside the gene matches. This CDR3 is CASSRGGPETQYF. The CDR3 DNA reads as TGTGCCAGCAGTCGGGGGGGGCCAGAGACCCAGTACTTC.

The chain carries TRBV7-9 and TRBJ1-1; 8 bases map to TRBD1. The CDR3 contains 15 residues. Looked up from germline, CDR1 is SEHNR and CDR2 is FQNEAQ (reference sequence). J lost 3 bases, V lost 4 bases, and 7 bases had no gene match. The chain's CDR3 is CASSSRDRWDTEAFF. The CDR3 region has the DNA TGTGCCAGCAGCTCCCGGGACAGGTGGGACACTGAAGCTTTCTTT.

The CDR3 protein is CASSPSGNTIYF. For the CDR3, the DNA is TGTGCCAGCAGCCCTTCTGGAAACACCATATATTTT. The V and J genes are TRBV7-2 and TRBJ1-3; D gene ambiguous. The V and J ends lost 5 bases and 1 base respectively, with 3 bases between them. CDR3 length: 12 amino acids. The germline gives CDR1 SGHTA, CDR2 FQGNSA.

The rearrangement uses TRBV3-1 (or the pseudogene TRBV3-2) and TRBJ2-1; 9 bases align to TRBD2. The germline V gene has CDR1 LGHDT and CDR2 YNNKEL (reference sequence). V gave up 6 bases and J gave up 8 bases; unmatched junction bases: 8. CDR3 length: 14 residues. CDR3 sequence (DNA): TGTGCCAGCAGGGGTAGCGGGGGTGATCATGAGCAGTTCTTC. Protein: CASRGSGGDHEQFF.

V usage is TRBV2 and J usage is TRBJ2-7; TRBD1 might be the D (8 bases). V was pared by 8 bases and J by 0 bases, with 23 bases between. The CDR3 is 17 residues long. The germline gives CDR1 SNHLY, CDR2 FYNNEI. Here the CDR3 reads CASLGGEGQVRSYEQYF. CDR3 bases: TGTGCCAGCCTGGGGGGGGAGGGACAGGTACGCTCCTACGAGCAGTACTTC.

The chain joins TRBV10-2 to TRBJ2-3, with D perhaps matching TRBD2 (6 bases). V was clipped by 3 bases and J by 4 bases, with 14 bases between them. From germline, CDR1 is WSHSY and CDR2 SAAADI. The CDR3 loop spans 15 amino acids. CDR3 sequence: CASSDRGGSPDTQYF. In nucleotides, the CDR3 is TGCGCCAGCAGTGATAGAGGAGGGTCCCCAGATACGCAGTATTTT.

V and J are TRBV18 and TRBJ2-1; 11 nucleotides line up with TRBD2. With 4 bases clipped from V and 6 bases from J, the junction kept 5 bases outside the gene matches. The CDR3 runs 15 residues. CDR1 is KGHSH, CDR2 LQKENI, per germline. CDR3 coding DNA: TGTGCCAGCTCACTCGGGACTAGCGGAATCAATGAGCAGTTCTTC. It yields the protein CASSLGTSGINEQFF. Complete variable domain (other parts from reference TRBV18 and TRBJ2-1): NAGVMQNPRHLVRRRGQEARLRCSPMKGHSHVYWYRQLPEEGLKFMVYLQKENIIDESGMPKERFSAEFPKEGPSILRIQQVVRGDSAAYFCASSLGTSGINEQFFGPGTRLTVL.

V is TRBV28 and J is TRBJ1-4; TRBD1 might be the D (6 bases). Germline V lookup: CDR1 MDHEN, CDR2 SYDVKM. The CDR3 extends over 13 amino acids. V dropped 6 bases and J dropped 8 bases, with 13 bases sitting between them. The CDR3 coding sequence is TGTGCCAGCAGACTACAGGGACGGGAAAAACTGTTTTTT. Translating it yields CASRLQGREKLFF.

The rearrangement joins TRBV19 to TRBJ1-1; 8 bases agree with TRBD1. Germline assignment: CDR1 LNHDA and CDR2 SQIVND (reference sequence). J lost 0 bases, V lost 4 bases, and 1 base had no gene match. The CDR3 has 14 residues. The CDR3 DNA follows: TGTGCCAGTAGTAGGGGACAGGTGAACACTGAAGCTTTCTTT. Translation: CASSRGQVNTEAFF. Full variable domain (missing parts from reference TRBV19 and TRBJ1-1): DGGITQSPKYLFRKEGQNVTLSCEQNLNHDAMYWYRQDPGQGLRLIYYSQIVNDFQKGDIAEGYSVSREKKESFPLTVTSAQKNPTAFYLCASSRGQVNTEAFFGQGTRLTVV.

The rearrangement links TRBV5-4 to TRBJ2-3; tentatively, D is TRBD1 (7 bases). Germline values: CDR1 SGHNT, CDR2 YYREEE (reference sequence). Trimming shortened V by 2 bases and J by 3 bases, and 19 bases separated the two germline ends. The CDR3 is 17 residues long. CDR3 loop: CASSFQQGTAGTDTQYF. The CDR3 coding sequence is TGTGCCAGCAGCTTTCAACAGGGGACCGCGGGGACAGATACGCAGTATTTT. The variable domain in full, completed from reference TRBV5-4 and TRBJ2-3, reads ETGVTQSPTHLIKTRGQQVTLRCSSQSGHNTVSWYQQALGQGPQFIFQYYREEENGRGNFPPRFSGLQFPNYSSELNVNALELDDSALYLCASSFQQGTAGTDTQYFGPGTRLTVL.

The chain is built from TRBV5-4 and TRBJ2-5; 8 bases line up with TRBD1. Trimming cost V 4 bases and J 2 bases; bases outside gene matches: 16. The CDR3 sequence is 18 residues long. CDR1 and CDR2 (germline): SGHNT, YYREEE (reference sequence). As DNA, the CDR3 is TGTGCCAGCAGCCCGACCCGGGACAGGATAAGGGGGCAAGAGACCCAGTACTTC. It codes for CASSPTRDRIRGQETQYF.

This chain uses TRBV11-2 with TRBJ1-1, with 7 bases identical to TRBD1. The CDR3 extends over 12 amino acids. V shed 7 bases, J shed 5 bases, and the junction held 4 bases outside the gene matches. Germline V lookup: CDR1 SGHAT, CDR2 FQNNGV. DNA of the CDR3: TGTGCCAGCATGGGACAGTTTACTGAAGCTTTCTTT. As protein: CASMGQFTEAFF.

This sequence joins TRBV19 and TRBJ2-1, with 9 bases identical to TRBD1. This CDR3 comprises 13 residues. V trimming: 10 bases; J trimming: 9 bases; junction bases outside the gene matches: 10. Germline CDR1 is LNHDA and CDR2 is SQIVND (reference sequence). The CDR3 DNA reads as TGTGCCACCCGGGACAGGGTAATAGGTGAGCAGTTCTTC. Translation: CATRDRVIGEQFF.

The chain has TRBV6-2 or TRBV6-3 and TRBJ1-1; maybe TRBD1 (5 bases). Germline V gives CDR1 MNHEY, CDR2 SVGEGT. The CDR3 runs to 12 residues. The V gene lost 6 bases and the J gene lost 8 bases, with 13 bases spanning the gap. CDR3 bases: TGTGCCAGCAGCCGGAGCGGGGGGGAAGCTTTCTTT. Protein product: CASSRSGGEAFF.

CDR3 sequence: CASSLTGQGKYNEQFF. The CDR3 coding sequence is TGTGCCAGCAGTTTGACGGGACAGGGGAAATACAATGAGCAGTTCTTC. This chain connects TRBV28 to TRBJ2-1, with TRBD1 identical over 10 bases. Germline V lookup: CDR1 MDHEN, CDR2 SYDVKM. V shed 3 bases and J 4 bases; nucleotides not matched to a gene: 6. This CDR3 is 16 amino acids long.

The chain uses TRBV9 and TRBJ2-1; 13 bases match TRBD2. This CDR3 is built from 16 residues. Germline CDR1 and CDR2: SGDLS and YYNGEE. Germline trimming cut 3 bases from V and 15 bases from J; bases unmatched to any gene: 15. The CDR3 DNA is TGTGCCAGCAGCGGAGCGGGGGAGACTAGCGGGGGGACCCGGTTCTTC. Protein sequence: CASSGAGETSGGTRFF.

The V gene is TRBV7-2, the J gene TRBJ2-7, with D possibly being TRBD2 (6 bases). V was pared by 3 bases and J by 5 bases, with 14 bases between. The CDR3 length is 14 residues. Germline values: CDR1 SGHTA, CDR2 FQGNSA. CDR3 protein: CASSLDGSDNEQYF. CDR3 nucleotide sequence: TGTGCCAGCAGCTTGGACGGGAGTGACAACGAGCAGTACTTC.

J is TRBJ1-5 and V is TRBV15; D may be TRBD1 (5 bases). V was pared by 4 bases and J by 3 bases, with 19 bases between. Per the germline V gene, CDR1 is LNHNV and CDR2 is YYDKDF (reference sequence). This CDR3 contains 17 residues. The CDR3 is CATSMGRGTGNNQPQHF. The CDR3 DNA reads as TGTGCCACCAGCATGGGGCGGGGAACCGGTAACAATCAGCCCCAGCATTTT.

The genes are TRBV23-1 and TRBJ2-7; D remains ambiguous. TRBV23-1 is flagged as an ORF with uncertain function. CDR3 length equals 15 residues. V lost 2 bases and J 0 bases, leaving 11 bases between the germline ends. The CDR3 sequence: CASSQPSRSSYEQYF. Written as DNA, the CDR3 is TGCGCCAGCAGTCAACCCTCTAGGTCCTCCTACGAGCAGTACTTC.

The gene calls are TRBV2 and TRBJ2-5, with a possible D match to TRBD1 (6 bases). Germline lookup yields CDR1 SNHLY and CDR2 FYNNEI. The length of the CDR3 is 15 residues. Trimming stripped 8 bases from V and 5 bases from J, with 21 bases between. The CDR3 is CASANRAQSRETQYF. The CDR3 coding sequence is TGTGCCAGCGCTAACAGGGCCCAGAGCAGGGAGACCCAGTACTTC.

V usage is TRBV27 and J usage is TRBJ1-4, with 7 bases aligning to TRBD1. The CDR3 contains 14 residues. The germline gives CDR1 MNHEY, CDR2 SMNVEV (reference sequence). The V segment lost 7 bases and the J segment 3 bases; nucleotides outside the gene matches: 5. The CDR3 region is CASTETGPNEKLFF. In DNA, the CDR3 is TGTGCCAGCACCGAGACAGGGCCTAATGAAAAACTGTTTTTT.

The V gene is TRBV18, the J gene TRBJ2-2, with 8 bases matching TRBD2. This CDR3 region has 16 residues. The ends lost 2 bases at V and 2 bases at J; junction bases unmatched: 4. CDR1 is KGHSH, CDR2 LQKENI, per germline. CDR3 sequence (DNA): TGTGCCAGCTCACCAATGGTAGCGGGAAACACCGGGGAGCTGTTTTTT. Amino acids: CASSPMVAGNTGELFF.

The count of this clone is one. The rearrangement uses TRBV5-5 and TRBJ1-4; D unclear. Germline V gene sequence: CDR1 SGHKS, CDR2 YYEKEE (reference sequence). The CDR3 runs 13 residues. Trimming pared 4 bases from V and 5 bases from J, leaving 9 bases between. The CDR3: CASSGTENEKLFF. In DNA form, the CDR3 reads TGTGCCAGCAGCGGAACGGAGAATGAAAAACTGTTTTTT.

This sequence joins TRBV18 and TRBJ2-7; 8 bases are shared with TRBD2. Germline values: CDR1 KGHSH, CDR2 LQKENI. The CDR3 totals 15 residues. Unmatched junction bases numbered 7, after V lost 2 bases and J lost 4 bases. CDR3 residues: CASSPAAGVVYEQYF. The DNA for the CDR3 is TGTGCCAGCTCACCAGCAGCGGGAGTAGTTTACGAGCAGTACTTC.

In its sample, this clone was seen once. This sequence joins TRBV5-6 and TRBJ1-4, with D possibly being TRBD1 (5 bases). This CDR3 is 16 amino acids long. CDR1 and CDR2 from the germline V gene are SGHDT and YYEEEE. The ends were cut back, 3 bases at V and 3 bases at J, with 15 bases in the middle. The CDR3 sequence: CASSSGGYVPNEKLFF. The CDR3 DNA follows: TGTGCCAGCAGCTCCGGGGGGTACGTTCCTAATGAAAAACTGTTTTTT. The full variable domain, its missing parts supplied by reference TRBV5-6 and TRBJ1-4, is DAGVTQSPTHLIKTRGQQVTLRCSPKSGHDTVSWYQQALGQGPQFIFQYYEEEERQRGNFPDRFSGHQFPNYSSELNVNALLLGDSALYLCASSSGGYVPNEKLFFGSGTQLSVL.

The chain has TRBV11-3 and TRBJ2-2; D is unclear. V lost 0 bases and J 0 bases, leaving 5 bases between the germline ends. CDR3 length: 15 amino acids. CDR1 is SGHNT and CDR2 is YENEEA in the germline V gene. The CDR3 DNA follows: TGTGCCAGCAGCTTAGAAGCGACGAACACCGGGGAGCTGTTTTTT. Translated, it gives CASSLEATNTGELFF.